This T cell receptor beta chain stems from a study of T-cell reconstitution after alpha-beta-depleted transplantation in children (dated by TCRdb to about 2016). General notes on the study: Using TCR repertoire profiling, the study quantitatively followed how T-cell immune reconstitution unfolded in children after TCRalphabeta/CD19-depleted allogeneic hematopoietic cell transplantation.

With regard to this clonotype: The antigen it binds to is not known. The input lacks base qualities; no much larger clone sits a single base away.

Preparation of the library involved PCR. These reads were obtained on an Illumina HiSeq 2500. Molecular barcoding was employed in the preparation of TCR libraries, with unique molecular identifiers being used to normalize TCRbeta repertoire quantification. Using fastp trimming at Q25 and MiXCR clonotype assembly, TCRdb reanalyzed the public sequencing data and kept in-frame beta chains. For every CDR3 protein sequence, its rows merge into one entry that carries the most common genes and DNA. Across this sample there are about 340,000 distinct CDR3 sequences, with around 15% seen only once. The ten biggest clones cover roughly 40% of the sample. The germline ends are 15 bases apart after V is trimmed by 6 bases and J by 7 bases. CDR3 length: 13 amino acids, cysteine to phenylalanine. Kept here is only the CDR3 DNA, which spans 39 bases and is read in frame from base 1. Based on the germline V gene, the CDR1 and CDR2 sequences are SNHLY and FYNNEI.

What the work shows at the level of the full study, not this receptor alone: Hyperexpanded clone frequencies declined over subsequent months; after one year, T-cell counts and TCRbeta diversity were mostly attributed to newly produced T cells. Apparently early alphabetaT-cell count recovery about two months after transplant reportedly relied on only several hundred rapidly expanded clones derived from non-depleted graft cells. In some patients, the high TCRbeta diversity seen at day 60 was put down to recipient T cells and intrathymic progenitors that had survived conditioning.

The treatment or condition label on this specimen signifies: allogeneic hematopoietic cell transplantation with graft depleted of TCRalphabeta T cells and CD19 B cells. The transplant recipients were children given TCRalphabeta/CD19-depleted allogeneic hematopoietic cell grafts. The chain is encoded by TRBV2 joined to TRBJ1-1, and possibly TRBD1, on 5 matching bases. The sample consisted of PBMCs, mostly from graft donor cells, taken 360 days after TCRalphabeta/CD19-depleted stem cell transplant. This receptor was obtained from a male patient aged 2 to 9 who had a stem cell transplant for acute lymphoblastic leukemia, so the T cells may come from the graft donor. Here is the DNA: TGTGCCAGCAGCGGGCTCGACAGACTTGAAGCTTTCTTT. It is translated as CASSGLDRLEAFF.